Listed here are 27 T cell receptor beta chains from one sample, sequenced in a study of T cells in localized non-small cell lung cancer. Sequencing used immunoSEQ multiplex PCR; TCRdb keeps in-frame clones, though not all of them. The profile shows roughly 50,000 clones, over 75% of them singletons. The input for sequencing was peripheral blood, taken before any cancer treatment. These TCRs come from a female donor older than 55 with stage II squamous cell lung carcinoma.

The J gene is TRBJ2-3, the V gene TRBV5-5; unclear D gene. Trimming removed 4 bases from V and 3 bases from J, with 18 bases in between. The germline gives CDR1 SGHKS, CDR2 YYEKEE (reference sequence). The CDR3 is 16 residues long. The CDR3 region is CASSPDFRPATDTQYF. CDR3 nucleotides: TGTGCCAGCAGCCCCGACTTTAGGCCTGCGACAGATACGCAGTATTTT.

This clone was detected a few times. Here the CDR3 DNA reads TGTGCCAGTAGGGAAACAGGGCTTGGAAACACCATATATTTT. This gives the protein CASRETGLGNTIYF. The chain joins TRBV19 to TRBJ1-3; perhaps TRBD1 as D (6 bases). Trimming took off 6 bases at V and 3 bases at J, with 12 bases between the two ends. The CDR3 consists of 14 residues. Germline V gene lookup returns CDR1 LNHDA and CDR2 SQIVND (reference sequence).

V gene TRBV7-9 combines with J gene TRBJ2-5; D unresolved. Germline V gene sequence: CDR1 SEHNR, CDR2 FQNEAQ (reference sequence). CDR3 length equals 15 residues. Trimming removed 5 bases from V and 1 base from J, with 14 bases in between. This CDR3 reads CASSKLAAIQETQYF. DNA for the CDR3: TGTGCCAGCAGCAAGCTCGCAGCGATCCAAGAGACCCAGTACTTC. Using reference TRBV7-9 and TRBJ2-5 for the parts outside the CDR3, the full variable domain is DTGVSQNPRHKITKRGQNVTFRCDPISEHNRLYWYRQTLGQGPEFLTYFQNEAQLEKSRLLSDRFSAERPKGSFSTLEIQRTEQGDSAMYLCASSKLAAIQETQYFGPGTRLLVL.

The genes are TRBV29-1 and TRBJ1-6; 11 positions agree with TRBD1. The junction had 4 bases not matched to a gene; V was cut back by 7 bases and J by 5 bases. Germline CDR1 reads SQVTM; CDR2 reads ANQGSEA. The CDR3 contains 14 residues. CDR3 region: CSARTGGDNSPLHF. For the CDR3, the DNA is TGCAGCGCCAGGACAGGGGGCGATAATTCACCCCTCCACTTT.

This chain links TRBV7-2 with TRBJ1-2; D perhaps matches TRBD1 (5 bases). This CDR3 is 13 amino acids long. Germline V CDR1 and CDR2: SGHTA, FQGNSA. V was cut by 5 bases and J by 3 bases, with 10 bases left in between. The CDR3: CASSRDGDYGYTF. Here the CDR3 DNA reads TGTGCCAGCAGCAGGGACGGTGACTATGGCTACACCTTC.

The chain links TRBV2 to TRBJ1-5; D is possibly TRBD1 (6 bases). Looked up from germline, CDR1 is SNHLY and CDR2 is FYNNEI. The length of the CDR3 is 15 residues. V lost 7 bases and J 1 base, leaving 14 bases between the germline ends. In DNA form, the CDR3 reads TGTGCCAGCACTCCTGGGACATTAAGCAATCAGCCCCAGCATTTT. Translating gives CASTPGTLSNQPQHF.

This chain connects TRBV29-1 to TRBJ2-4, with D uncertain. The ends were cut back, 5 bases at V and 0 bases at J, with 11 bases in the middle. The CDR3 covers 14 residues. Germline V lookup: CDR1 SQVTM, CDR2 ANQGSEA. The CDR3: CSVRAALAKNIQYF. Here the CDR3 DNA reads TGCAGCGTTCGGGCGGCCCTAGCCAAAAACATTCAGTACTTC.

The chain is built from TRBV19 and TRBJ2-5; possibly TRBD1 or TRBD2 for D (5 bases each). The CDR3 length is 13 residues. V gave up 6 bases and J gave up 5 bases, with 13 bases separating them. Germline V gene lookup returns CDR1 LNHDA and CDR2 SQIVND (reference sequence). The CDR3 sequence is CASSETEGETQYF. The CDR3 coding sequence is TGTGCCAGTAGCGAGACTGAGGGGGAGACCCAGTACTTC. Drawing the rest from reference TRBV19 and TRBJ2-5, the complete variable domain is DGGITQSPKYLFRKEGQNVTLSCEQNLNHDAMYWYRQDPGQGLRLIYYSQIVNDFQKGDIAEGYSVSREKKESFPLTVTSAQKNPTAFYLCASSETEGETQYFGPGTRLLVL.

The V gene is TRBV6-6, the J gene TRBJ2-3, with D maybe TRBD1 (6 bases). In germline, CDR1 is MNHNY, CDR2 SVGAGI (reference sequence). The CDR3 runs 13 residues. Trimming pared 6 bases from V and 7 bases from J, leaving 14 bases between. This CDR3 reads CASRQGSQNTQYF. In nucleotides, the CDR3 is TGTGCCAGCAGACAGGGAAGCCAAAATACGCAGTATTTT.

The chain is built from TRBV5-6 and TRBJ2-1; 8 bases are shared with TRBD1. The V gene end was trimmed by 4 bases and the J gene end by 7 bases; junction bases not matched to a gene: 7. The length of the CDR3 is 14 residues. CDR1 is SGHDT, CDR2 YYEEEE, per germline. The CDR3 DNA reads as TGTGCCAGCAGCGTGCGGACAGGGCGGAATGAGCAGTTCTTC. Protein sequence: CASSVRTGRNEQFF. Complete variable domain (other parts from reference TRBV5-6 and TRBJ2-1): DAGVTQSPTHLIKTRGQQVTLRCSPKSGHDTVSWYQQALGQGPQFIFQYYEEEERQRGNFPDRFSGHQFPNYSSELNVNALLLGDSALYLCASSVRTGRNEQFFGPGTRLTVL.

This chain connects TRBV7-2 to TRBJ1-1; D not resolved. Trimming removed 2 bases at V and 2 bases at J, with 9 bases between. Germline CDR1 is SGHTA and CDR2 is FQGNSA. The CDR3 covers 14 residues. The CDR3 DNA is TGTGCCAGCAGCTTATTCGCAGTTAACACTGAAGCTTTCTTT. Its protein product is CASSLFAVNTEAFF.

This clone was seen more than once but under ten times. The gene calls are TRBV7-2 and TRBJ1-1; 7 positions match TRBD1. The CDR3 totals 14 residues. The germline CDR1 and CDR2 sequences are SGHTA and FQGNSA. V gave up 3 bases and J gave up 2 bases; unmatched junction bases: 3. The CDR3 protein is CASSFDRVNTEAFF. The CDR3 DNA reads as TGTGCCAGCAGCTTTGACAGGGTCAACACTGAAGCTTTCTTT.

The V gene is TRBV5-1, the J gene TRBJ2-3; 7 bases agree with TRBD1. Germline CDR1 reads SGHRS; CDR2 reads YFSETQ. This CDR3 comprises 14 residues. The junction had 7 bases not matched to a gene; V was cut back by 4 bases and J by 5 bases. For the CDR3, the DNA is TGCGCCAGCAGCCCGGTGGCAGGGGGAGATACGCAGTATTTT. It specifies CASSPVAGGDTQYF.

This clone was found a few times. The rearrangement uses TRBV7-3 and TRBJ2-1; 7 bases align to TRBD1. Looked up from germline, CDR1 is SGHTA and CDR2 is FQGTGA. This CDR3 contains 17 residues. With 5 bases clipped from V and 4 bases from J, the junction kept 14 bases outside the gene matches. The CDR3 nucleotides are TGTGCCAGCAGCGTAAGGGAAGGGGGCTTCGTATACAATGAGCAGTTCTTC. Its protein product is CASSVREGGFVYNEQFF.

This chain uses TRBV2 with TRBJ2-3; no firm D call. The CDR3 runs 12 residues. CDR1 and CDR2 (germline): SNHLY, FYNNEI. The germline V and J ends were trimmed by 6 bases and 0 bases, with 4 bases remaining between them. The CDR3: CASRESTDTQYF. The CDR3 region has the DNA TGTGCCAGCAGGGAGAGCACAGATACGCAGTATTTT.

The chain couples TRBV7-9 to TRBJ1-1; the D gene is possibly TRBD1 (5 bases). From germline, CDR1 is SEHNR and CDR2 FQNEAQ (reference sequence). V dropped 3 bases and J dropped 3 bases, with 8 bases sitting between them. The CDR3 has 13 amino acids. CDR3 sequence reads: CASSFGGDTEAFF. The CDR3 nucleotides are TGTGCCAGCAGCTTTGGGGGGGACACTGAAGCTTTCTTT.

The DNA for the CDR3 is TGCGCCAGCAGCTTGGTTGGGAATAATGAAAAACTGTTTTTT. Amino acid sequence: CASSLVGNNEKLFF. The gene calls are TRBV5-1 and TRBJ1-4; D gene ambiguous. The germline V gene encodes CDR1 SGHRS and CDR2 YFSETQ. The CDR3 totals 14 residues. V lost 0 bases and J lost 4, with 7 bases in between.

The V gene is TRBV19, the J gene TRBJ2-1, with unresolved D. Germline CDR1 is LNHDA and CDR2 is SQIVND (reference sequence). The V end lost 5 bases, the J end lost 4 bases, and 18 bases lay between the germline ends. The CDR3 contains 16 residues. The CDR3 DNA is TGTGCCAGTAGTTCCCAGATCAGAGTAGTTTACAATGAGCAGTTCTTC. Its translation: CASSSQIRVVYNEQFF.

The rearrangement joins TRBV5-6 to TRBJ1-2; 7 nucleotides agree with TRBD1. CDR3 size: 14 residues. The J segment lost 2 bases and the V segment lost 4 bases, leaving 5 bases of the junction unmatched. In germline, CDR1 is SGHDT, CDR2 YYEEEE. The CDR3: CASSHRGVNYGYTF. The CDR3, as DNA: TGTGCCAGCAGCCACAGGGGAGTAAACTATGGCTACACCTTC.

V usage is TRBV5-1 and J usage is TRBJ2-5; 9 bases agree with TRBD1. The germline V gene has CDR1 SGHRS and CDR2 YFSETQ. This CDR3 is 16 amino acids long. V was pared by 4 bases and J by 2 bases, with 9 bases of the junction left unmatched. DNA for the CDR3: TGCGCCAGCAGCCCCGCCGGGACAGGGCTTCAAGAGACCCAGTACTTC. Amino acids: CASSPAGTGLQETQYF. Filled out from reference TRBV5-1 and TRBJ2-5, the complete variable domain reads KAGVTQTPRYLIKTRGQQVTLSCSPISGHRSVSWYQQTPGQGLQFLFEYFSETQRNKGNFPGRFSGRQFSNSRSEMNVSTLELGDSALYLCASSPAGTGLQETQYFGPGTRLLVL.

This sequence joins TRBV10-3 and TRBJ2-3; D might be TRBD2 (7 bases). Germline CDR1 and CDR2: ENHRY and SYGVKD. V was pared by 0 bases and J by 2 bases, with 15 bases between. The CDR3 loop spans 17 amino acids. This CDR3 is CAISESTRGAFTDTQYF. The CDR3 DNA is TGTGCCATCAGTGAGTCGACTCGGGGGGCCTTCACAGATACGCAGTATTTT.

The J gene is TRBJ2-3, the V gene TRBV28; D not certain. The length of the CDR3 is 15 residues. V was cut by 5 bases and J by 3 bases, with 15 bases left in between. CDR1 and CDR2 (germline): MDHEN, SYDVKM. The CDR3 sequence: CASSPTPRATDTQYF. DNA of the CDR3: TGTGCCAGCAGTCCGACCCCCCGGGCGACAGATACGCAGTATTTT. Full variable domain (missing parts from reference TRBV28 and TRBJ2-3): DVKVTQSSRYLVKRTGEKVFLECVQDMDHENMFWYRQDPGLGLRLIYFSYDVKMKEKGDIPEGYSVSREKKERFSLILESASTNQTSMYLCASSPTPRATDTQYFGPGTRLTVL.

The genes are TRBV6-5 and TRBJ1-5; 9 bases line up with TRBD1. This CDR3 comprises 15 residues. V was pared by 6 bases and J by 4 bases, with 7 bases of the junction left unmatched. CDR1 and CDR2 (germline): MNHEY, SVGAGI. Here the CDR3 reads CASRSTGGGNQPQHF. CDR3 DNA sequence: TGTGCCAGCAGGTCAACAGGGGGCGGAAATCAGCCCCAGCATTTT.

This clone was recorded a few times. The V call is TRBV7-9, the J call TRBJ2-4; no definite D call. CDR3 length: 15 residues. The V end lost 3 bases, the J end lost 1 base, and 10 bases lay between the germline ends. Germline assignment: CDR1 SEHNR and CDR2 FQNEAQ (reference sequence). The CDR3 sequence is CASSLTRRAKNIQYF. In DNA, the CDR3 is TGTGCCAGCAGCTTGACCCGGCGGGCCAAAAACATTCAGTACTTC.

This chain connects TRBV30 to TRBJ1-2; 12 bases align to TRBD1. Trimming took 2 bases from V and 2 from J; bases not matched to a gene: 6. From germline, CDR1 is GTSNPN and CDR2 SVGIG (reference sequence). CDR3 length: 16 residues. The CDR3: CAWSRPGTGGNYGYTF. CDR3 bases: TGTGCCTGGAGTCGTCCCGGGACAGGGGGCAACTATGGCTACACCTTC.

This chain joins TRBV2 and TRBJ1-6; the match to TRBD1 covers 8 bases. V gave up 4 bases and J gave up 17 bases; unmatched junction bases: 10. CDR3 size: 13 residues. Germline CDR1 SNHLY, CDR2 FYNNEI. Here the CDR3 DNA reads TGTGCCAGCAGTGGGACAGGGTCTGGTACCTTCCACTTT. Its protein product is CASSGTGSGTFHF.

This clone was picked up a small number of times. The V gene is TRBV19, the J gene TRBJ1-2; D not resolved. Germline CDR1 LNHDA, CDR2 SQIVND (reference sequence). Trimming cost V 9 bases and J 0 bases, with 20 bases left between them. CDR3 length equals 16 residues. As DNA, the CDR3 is TGTGCCAGCCACGGGTATAGGGAGGACTCTAACTATGGCTACACCTTC. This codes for CASHGYREDSNYGYTF. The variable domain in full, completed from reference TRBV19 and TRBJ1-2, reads DGGITQSPKYLFRKEGQNVTLSCEQNLNHDAMYWYRQDPGQGLRLIYYSQIVNDFQKGDIAEGYSVSREKKESFPLTVTSAQKNPTAFYLCASHGYREDSNYGYTFGSGTRLTVV.